A single sample gave rise to the 22 T cell receptor beta chains below, sequenced in a study of Graves' ophthalmopathy and Graves' hyperthyroidism. Amplified material comprised TCR beta CDR3 regions derived from RNA transcripts. An opening RT-PCR round employed HTBI primers and preceded a second-round multiplex PCR. TCRdb recomputed calls from the multiplex PCR reads with MiXCR, one row per CDR3 protein. The data hold around 1,200,000 distinct CDR3 sequences, with approximately 35% observed a single time. The sequencing input was peripheral blood or thyroid tissue (not recorded which). All receptors derive from an adult man with Graves' hyperthyroidism.

This chain joins TRBV2 and TRBJ2-3, with D perhaps matching TRBD2 (6 bases). CDR1 and CDR2 (germline): SNHLY, FYNNEI. The CDR3 loop spans 20 amino acids. V was pared by 4 bases and J by 0 bases, with 26 bases between. The CDR3 region is CASSGAGIGVAPTSTDTQYF. In DNA form, the CDR3 reads TGTGCCAGCAGTGGGGCGGGGATTGGGGTAGCACCAACTAGCACAGATACGCAGTATTTT.

To note about this clonotype: A much larger clonotype is one base distant, so this may be a read error. The genes are TRBV25-1 and TRBJ2-2; 9 positions match TRBD1. Trimming removed 8 bases from V and 7 bases from J; junction bases left unmatched: 11. CDR3 length equals 15 residues. The germline V gene has CDR1 MGHDK and CDR2 SYGVNS. As DNA, the CDR3 is TGTGCCAGCGGCCTCCGGGACAGGGCGGTCGGGGAGCTGTTTTTT. Encoded protein: CASGLRDRAVGELFF.

This chain uses TRBV5-6 with TRBJ1-5; 8 nucleotides match TRBD1. This CDR3 region has 15 residues. The germline V gene encodes CDR1 SGHDT and CDR2 YYEEEE. V was pared by 5 bases and J by 5 bases, with 9 bases of the junction left unmatched. This CDR3 is CASRLIYRGYQPQHF. The DNA for the CDR3 is TGTGCCAGCAGACTTATTTACAGGGGGTATCAGCCCCAGCATTTT.

This clonotype occurred many times. The rearrangement uses TRBV7-9 and TRBJ2-7; D is unresolved. V was pared by 2 bases and J by 4 bases, with 12 bases between. The germline gives CDR1 SEHNR, CDR2 FQNEAQ (reference sequence). The CDR3 is 14 residues long. In DNA form, the CDR3 reads TGTGCCAGCAGCTTAAGTAGTTATCAATACGAGCAGTACTTC. Translated: CASSLSSYQYEQYF.

As regards this clonotype: A clone one base away is much larger, so this may be a read error. This sequence joins TRBV7-2 and TRBJ1-2; 7 bases align to TRBD1. This CDR3 has 14 amino acids. CDR1 is SGHTA and CDR2 is FQGNSA in the germline V gene. The chain's CDR3 is CASSLGGQVYGYIF. CDR3 DNA: TGTGCCAGCAGCTTAGGAGGACAGGTTTATGGCTACATCTTC. Filled out from reference TRBV7-2 and TRBJ1-2, the complete variable domain reads GAGVSQSPSNKVTEKGKDVELRCDPISGHTALYWYRQSLGQGLEFLIYFQGNSAPDKSGLPSDRFSAERTGGSVSTLTIQRTQQEDSAVYLCASSLGGQVYGYIFGSGTRLTVV.

This clonotype has ten or more counts. This chain joins TRBV12-3 or TRBV12-4 and TRBJ2-7; D not certain. Trimming cost V 0 bases and J 3 bases, with 6 bases left between them. This CDR3 is 13 amino acids long. This CDR3 reads CASSLAQFYEQYF. In DNA, the CDR3 is TGTGCCAGCAGTTTAGCACAGTTCTACGAGCAGTACTTC.

The genes are TRBV25-1 and TRBJ1-2; 7 bases line up with TRBD1. Germline V gene data show CDR1 as MGHDK and CDR2 as SYGVNS. V shed 10 bases and J 2 bases; nucleotides not matched to a gene: 10. CDR3 length: 14 residues. The CDR3, as DNA: TGTGCCACTCACGAGACAGGGTGGAACTATGGCTACACCTTC. Protein sequence: CATHETGWNYGYTF.

This chain joins TRBV12-5 and TRBJ1-2, with D possibly TRBD1 on 6 matching bases. The CDR3 loop spans 15 amino acids. Germline V lookup: CDR1 LGHNT, CDR2 FRNRAP. CDR3 amino acids: CASSDWDTAIYGYTF. The CDR3 DNA reads TGTGCCAGCAGTGATTGGGACACCGCTATCTATGGCTACACCTTC.

On this clonotype itself: This sequence may be a read error, since a much larger clone differs from it by one base. This rearrangement joins TRBV7-8 to TRBJ2-5; the D gene is possibly TRBD1 (5 bases). CDR3 length equals 14 residues. V lost 4 bases, J lost 2 bases, and 11 bases lay in between. CDR1 and CDR2 (germline): SGHVS, FQNEAQ. The CDR3 here is CASSSDQGQETQYF. The DNA of the CDR3 is TGTGCCAGCAGCTCTGACCAGGGACAAGAGACCCAGTACTTC.

This clonotype has at least ten counts. The chain employs TRBV29-1 and TRBJ2-6, with 7 bases aligning to TRBD1. The germline gives CDR1 SQVTM, CDR2 ANQGSEA. The J segment lost 0 bases and the V segment lost 4 bases, leaving 3 bases of the junction unmatched. The CDR3 is 15 amino acids. The CDR3 DNA sequence: TGCAGCGTTGGACAGGGAAACTCTGGGGCCAACGTCCTGACTTTC. Its translation: CSVGQGNSGANVLTF.

The V call is TRBV7-3, the J call TRBJ1-2; no firm D call. This CDR3 has 13 residues. Germline V gene data show CDR1 as SGHTA and CDR2 as FQGTGA. V was trimmed by 5 bases and J by 8 bases, leaving 15 bases between them. DNA for the CDR3: TGTGCCAGCAGCCGGGAGACAAGCTACGGCTACACCTTC. Translation gives CASSRETSYGYTF.

The J gene is TRBJ1-2, the V gene TRBV12-3 or TRBV12-4; D perhaps matches TRBD1 (6 bases). The CDR3 contains 14 residues. V gave up 6 bases and J gave up 8 bases, with 19 bases separating them. The CDR3 region is CASSTGTRHEGYTF. CDR3 nucleotides: TGTGCCAGCAGCACAGGGACACGGCACGAAGGCTACACCTTC.

This chain uses TRBV15 with TRBJ2-5; D call uncertain. The CDR3 spans 15 residues. With 4 bases removed from V and 2 bases from J, the gap between germline ends came to 14 bases. Germline-derived CDR1 and CDR2 are LNHNV and YYDKDF (reference sequence). In nucleotides, the CDR3 is TGTGCCACCAGCACCGGAAGTGTAGGACAAGAGACCCAGTACTTC. Protein sequence: CATSTGSVGQETQYF.

The V and J genes are TRBV5-4 and TRBJ1-1; D may be TRBD1 (5 bases). The V gene's germline CDR1 is SGHNT and CDR2 YYREEE (reference sequence). There are 16 residues in the CDR3. The V end was cut by 5 bases, the J end by 1 base, with 18 bases between. The CDR3 is CASSLSWPGGNTEAFF. DNA of the CDR3: TGTGCCAGCAGTTTATCGTGGCCGGGGGGGAACACTGAAGCTTTCTTT.

The chain combines TRBV7-9 with TRBJ2-7; no firm D call. V lost 6 bases, J lost 0 bases, and 9 bases lay in between. Germline lookup yields CDR1 SEHNR and CDR2 FQNEAQ (reference sequence). The CDR3 has 13 residues. CDR3 region: CASRSGLSYEQYF. The CDR3 region has the DNA TGTGCCAGCAGGTCGGGCCTCTCCTACGAGCAGTACTTC.

Concerning this clonotype: This may come from a read error, since a much larger clone is one base off. The V call is TRBV5-1, the J call TRBJ2-1, with 8 bases that match TRBD1. The CDR3 runs to 13 residues. CDR1 and CDR2 (germline): SGHRS, YFSETQ. DNA for the CDR3: TGCGCCAGCAGCTTAACAGGGGGGAATGAGCAGCTCTTC. Translating it yields CASSLTGGNEQLF.

This clonotype was recorded at least ten times. V gene TRBV29-1 combines with J gene TRBJ1-3; D is undetermined. CDR3 size: 12 residues. Trimming stripped 8 bases from V and 0 bases from J, with 8 bases between. Looked up from germline, CDR1 is SQVTM and CDR2 is ANQGSEA. DNA of the CDR3: TGCAGCTGCCGGACCTCTGGAAACACCATATATTTT. Protein: CSCRTSGNTIYF.

The rearrangement joins TRBV7-8 to TRBJ2-7; 7 bases map to TRBD1. CDR3 length: 15 residues. V dropped 8 bases and J dropped 6; count of bases not matched to a gene: 16. The germline gives CDR1 SGHVS, CDR2 FQNEAQ. Here the CDR3 reads CASSPTRDSTSEQYF. As DNA, the CDR3 is TGTGCCAGCTCACCCACTCGGGACAGTACGTCCGAGCAGTACTTC.

V is TRBV5-1 and J is TRBJ2-2; unclear D gene. The CDR3 consists of 15 residues. Trimming left V 3 bases short and J 7 bases short, with 16 bases between. Germline V gene sequence: CDR1 SGHRS, CDR2 YFSETQ. For the CDR3, the DNA is TGCGCCAGCAGCTACCAGGACCTGGATGGCGGGGAGCTGTTTTTT. Amino acids: CASSYQDLDGGELFF. The full variable domain, in which reference TRBV5-1 and TRBJ2-2 provide the parts outside the CDR3, is KAGVTQTPRYLIKTRGQQVTLSCSPISGHRSVSWYQQTPGQGLQFLFEYFSETQRNKGNFPGRFSGRQFSNSRSEMNVSTLELGDSALYLCASSYQDLDGGELFFGEGSRLTVL.

The rearrangement uses TRBV14 and TRBJ2-5, with 10 bases aligning to TRBD2. Losses at the gene ends were 5 bases for V and 2 bases for J; bases not matched to a gene: 8. This CDR3 spans 16 amino acids. Looked up from germline, CDR1 is SGHDN and CDR2 is FVKESK. This CDR3 is CASSVGFSGRQETQYF. The CDR3 region has the DNA TGTGCCAGCAGCGTAGGTTTTAGCGGGAGGCAAGAGACCCAGTACTTC. Variable domain in full (rest from reference TRBV14 and TRBJ2-5): EAGVTQFPSHSVIEKGQTVTLRCDPISGHDNLYWYRRVMGKEIKFLLHFVKESKQDESGMPNNRFLAERTGGTYSTLKVQPAELEDSGVYFCASSVGFSGRQETQYFGPGTRLLVL.

This chain links TRBV11-3 with TRBJ2-7; D is possibly TRBD1 (5 bases). Trimming cost V 4 bases and J 6 bases, with 19 bases left between them. From germline, CDR1 is SGHNT and CDR2 YENEEA. CDR3 length equals 15 residues. The DNA of the CDR3 is TGTGCCAGCAGCTCCATACGAGACAGTTTTGGCGAGCAGTACTTC. It codes for CASSSIRDSFGEQYF.

This clonotype was recorded at least ten times. V and J are TRBV19 and TRBJ2-5, with D maybe TRBD2 (5 bases). The CDR3 runs 16 residues. The germline gives CDR1 LNHDA, CDR2 SQIVND (reference sequence). V shed 0 bases and J shed 2 bases, with 13 bases lying between them. CDR3 coding DNA: TGTGCCAGTAGTATAGATCTGATTGGCGGGCAAGAGACCCAGTACTTC. Translated, it gives CASSIDLIGGQETQYF.